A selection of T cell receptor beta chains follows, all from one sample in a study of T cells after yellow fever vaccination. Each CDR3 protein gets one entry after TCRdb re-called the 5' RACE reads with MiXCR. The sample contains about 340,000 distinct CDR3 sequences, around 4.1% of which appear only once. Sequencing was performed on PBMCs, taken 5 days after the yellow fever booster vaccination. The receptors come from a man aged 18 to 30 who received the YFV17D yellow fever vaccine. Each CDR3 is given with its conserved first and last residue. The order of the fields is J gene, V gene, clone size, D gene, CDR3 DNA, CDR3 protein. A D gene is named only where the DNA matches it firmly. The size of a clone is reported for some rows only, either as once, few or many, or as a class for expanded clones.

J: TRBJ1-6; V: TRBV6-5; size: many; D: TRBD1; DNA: TGTGCCAGCAGTTACGGGACAGGGGATTCACCCCTCCACTTT; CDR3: CASSYGTGDSPLHF
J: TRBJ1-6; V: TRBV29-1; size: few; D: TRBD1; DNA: TGCAGCGTAAAGGACAGGGGGTTGGATTCACCCCTCCACTTT; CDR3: CSVKDRGLDSPLHF
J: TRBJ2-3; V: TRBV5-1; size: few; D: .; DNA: TGCGCCAGCACTTTACAGGGACGATCTAGCACAGATACGCAGTATTTT; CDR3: CASTLQGRSSTDTQYF
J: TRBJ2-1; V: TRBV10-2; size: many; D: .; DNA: TGCGCCAGCAGTGAGGCCAACCATGAGCAGTTCTTC; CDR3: CASSEANHEQFF
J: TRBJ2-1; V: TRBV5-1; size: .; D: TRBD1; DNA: TGCGCCAGCAGCACTACGGGACAGGGCCATCGCAATGAGCAGTTCTTC; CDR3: CASSTTGQGHRNEQFF
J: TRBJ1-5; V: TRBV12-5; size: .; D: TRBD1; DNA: TGTGCTAGTGGGGGACAGACCTATCAGCCCCAGCATTTT; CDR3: CASGGQTYQPQHF
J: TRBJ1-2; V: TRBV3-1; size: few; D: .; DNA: TGTGCCAGCAGCCAGGGGTTTACGGGACCCCGGGGGGCTGGCTACACCTTC; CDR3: CASSQGFTGPRGAGYTF
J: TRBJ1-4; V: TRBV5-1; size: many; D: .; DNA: TGCGCCAGCAGCCCAGGGAGGGCTAATGAAAAACTGTTTTTT; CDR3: CASSPGRANEKLFF
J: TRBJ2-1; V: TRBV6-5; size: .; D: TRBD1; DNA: TGTGCCAGCAGTAAAGGACAGGGGTGGCATGAGCAGTTCTTC; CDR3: CASSKGQGWHEQFF
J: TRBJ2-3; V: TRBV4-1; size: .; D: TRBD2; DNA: TGCGCCAGCAGCCAAGTAGGGATGCGGGGGAAGGATGGATCCGATACGCAGTATTTT; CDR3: CASSQVGMRGKDGSDTQYF
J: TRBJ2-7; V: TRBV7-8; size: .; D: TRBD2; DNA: TGTGCCAGCAGCCCGATTACTAGCGGGGTTCTATACGAGCAGTACTTC; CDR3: CASSPITSGVLYEQYF
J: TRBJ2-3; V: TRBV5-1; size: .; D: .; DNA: TGCGCCAGCAGCGTAGCGACGAGCACAGATACGCAGTATTTT; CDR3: CASSVATSTDTQYF
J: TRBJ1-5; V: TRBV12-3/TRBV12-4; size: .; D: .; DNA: TGTGCCAGCAGTTTAGGGCAGGCAATCTATAGCAATCAGCCCCAGCATTTT; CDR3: CASSLGQAIYSNQPQHF
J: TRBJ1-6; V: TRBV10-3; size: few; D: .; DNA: TGTGCCACGCTGCAAGCGGGGCCGAGAGGTTCACCCCTCCACTTT; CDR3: CATLQAGPRGSPLHF
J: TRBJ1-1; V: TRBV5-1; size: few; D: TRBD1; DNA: TGCGCCAGCAGTTCCACAGGGGCGAACACTGAAGCTTTCTTT; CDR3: CASSSTGANTEAFF
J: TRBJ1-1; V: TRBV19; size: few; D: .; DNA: TGTGCCAGTAGTAACACAGGGAACACTGAAGCTTTCTTT; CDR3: CASSNTGNTEAFF